The rows below give T cell receptor beta chains drawn from one sample of a study of human T cells and chemical hapten exposure. TCRdb itself ran the RACE reads through MiXCR, one entry per CDR3 protein. The repertoire includes about 70,000 distinct CDR3 sequences, around 8.8% of them detected once, and 3% to 4.5% sits in the top ten. Source: whole blood, taken in connection with sensitization to the hapten diphenylcyclopropenone (DPC). The receptors shown here come from a woman aged 45-65 years with alopecia areata. Some clones in this sample may be carry-over from other donors' samples. Each CDR3 is given with its conserved first and last residue. A D gene is named only where the DNA matches it firmly. A row's size may be missing; if present it is once, few, many or a size class.

j_call clone_size d_call v_call cdr3_nt cdr3_aa
TRBJ2-3 few TRBD2 TRBV12-3/TRBV12-4 TGTGCCAGCAGTTTAACAGCGGGAGCTCCAGATACGCAGTATTTT CASSLTAGAPDTQYF
TRBJ1-3 . . TRBV7-2 TGTGCCAGCAGCGACTCGGGCTACACCATATATTTT CASSDSGYTIYF
TRBJ1-5 . . TRBV27 TGTGCCAGCAGTCCGGGGAGGGCCTATCAGCCCCAGCATTTT CASSPGRAYQPQHF
TRBJ2-4 few TRBD1 TRBV7-9 TGTGCCAGCAGGTGGACAGGCCGGGCGAACATTCAGTACTTC CASRWTGRANIQYF
TRBJ2-1 . TRBD1 TRBV29-1 TGCAGCGTCACCGGGACAGGGAGCTACAATGAGCAGTTCTTC CSVTGTGSYNEQFF
TRBJ1-2 many TRBD1 TRBV12-3/TRBV12-4 TGTGCCAGCAGTGTGAACGACAGGGGTGACTATGGCTACACCTTC CASSVNDRGDYGYTF
TRBJ1-4 many . TRBV5-4 TGTGCCAGCAGCTTCCGCCGACCTAATGAAAAACTGTTTTTT CASSFRRPNEKLFF
TRBJ2-1 few . TRBV24-1 TGTGCCACCAGTGACTTGGGGTTTAGAGGGATGGACAATGAGCAGTTCTTC CATSDLGFRGMDNEQFF
TRBJ1-1 many TRBD1 TRBV29-1 TGCAGCGTTGAGAGAGGGGACAGGGGAAACACTGAAGCTTTCTTT CSVERGDRGNTEAFF
TRBJ1-1 many . TRBV29-1 TGCAGCGTTGGGGGATTCGGCACTGAAGCTTTCTTT CSVGGFGTEAFF
TRBJ2-7 few . TRBV28 TGTGCCAGCAGTACCGACAGATACGAGCAGTACTTC CASSTDRYEQYF
TRBJ2-7 few TRBD2 TRBV7-2 TGTGCCAGCAGCTTTGACAACCGGGGAGGGTTGGAGCAGTACTTC CASSFDNRGGLEQYF
TRBJ2-2 few . TRBV20-1 TGCAGTGCTAGTCCTTTAGGGGAGGCCGGGGAGCTGTTTTTT CSASPLGEAGELFF
TRBJ2-5 many . TRBV4-1 TGCGCCAGCAGCCAGCTCGGACTACTTGAAGAGACCCAGTACTTC CASSQLGLLEETQYF
TRBJ2-1 . TRBD1 TRBV20-1 TGCAGTGCTAGAGAGCAGCCGGACAGGGTGGCCTACAATGAGCAGTTCTTC CSAREQPDRVAYNEQFF
TRBJ2-5 few . TRBV2 TGTGCCAGCAGTGAAGGGCTAGCTAAGAAGACCCAGTACTTC CASSEGLAKKTQYF
TRBJ1-2 many . TRBV12-3/TRBV12-4 TGTGCCAGCCTGGGGATCGATGGCTACACCTTC CASLGIDGYTF
TRBJ2-3 many TRBD2 TRBV5-5 TGTGCCAGCAGCCCATGGGGACTAGCGGGGGTGGATACGCAGTATTTT CASSPWGLAGVDTQYF
TRBJ2-5 . . TRBV29-1 TGCAGCGTTGGAGGGTCGGACGAGACCCAGTACTTC CSVGGSDETQYF
TRBJ1-5 many TRBD1 TRBV19 TGTGCCAGTAGTATTGTGACAGGGACTAATCAGCCCCAGCATTTT CASSIVTGTNQPQHF
TRBJ1-1 few . TRBV10-2 TGCGCCAGCAGGGAGGGGGGAGGCACTGAAGCTTTCTTT CASREGGGTEAFF
TRBJ2-7 many TRBD1 TRBV2 TGTGCCAGCATCTCGGGACAGGGGGCGTACGAGCAGTACTTC CASISGQGAYEQYF
TRBJ2-1 . . TRBV6-6 TGTGCCAGCACCGACAGGAAAAATGAGCAGTTCTTC CASTDRKNEQFF
TRBJ1-2 . . TRBV12-3/TRBV12-4 TGTGCCAGCAGTCCGGGACGGGGAGAGAACTATGGCTACACCTTC CASSPGRGENYGYTF
TRBJ1-1 . . TRBV27 TGTGCCAGCAGCCCTGGAGCTGGGTACACTGAAGCTTTCTTT CASSPGAGYTEAFF
TRBJ1-4 few . TRBV2 TGTGCCAGCAGTGAAGCAGGGCGACGAAATGAAAAACTGTTTTTT CASSEAGRRNEKLFF
TRBJ2-7 many TRBD1 TRBV7-8 TGTGCCAGCAGCTTAAGGGGATCGGGGACAGGGGGTAACGAGCAGTACTTC CASSLRGSGTGGNEQYF
TRBJ1-6 many . TRBV6-1 TGTGCCAGCAGGGGTACCGGGGCTAATTCACCCCTCCACTTT CASRGTGANSPLHF
TRBJ1-4 . TRBD1 TRBV7-9 TGTGCCACCAGGACAGGTTCTAATGAAAAACTGTTTTTT CATRTGSNEKLFF
TRBJ1-3 . TRBD1 TRBV2 TGTGCCAGCAGTGAGGACAGGGCTGGAAACACCATATATTTT CASSEDRAGNTIYF
TRBJ1-1 few . TRBV5-1 TGCGCCAGCAGCTCGGACACGAACACTGAAGCTTTCTTT CASSSDTNTEAFF
TRBJ2-1 few . TRBV20-1 TGCAGTGCTAACGAGGGCCGTTCCTACAATGAGCAGTTCTTC CSANEGRSYNEQFF
TRBJ1-2 . . TRBV28 TGTGCCAGCAGTGTACACTATGGCTACACCTTC CASSVHYGYTF
TRBJ2-2 many . TRBV7-9 TGTGCCACCACTTCTCTTCACACCGGGGAGCTGTTTTTT CATTSLHTGELFF
TRBJ1-1 . . TRBV12-3/TRBV12-4 TGTGCCAGCAGTCCCCGGGGGCGACAGAACACTGAAGCTTTCTTT CASSPRGRQNTEAFF
TRBJ2-7 . . TRBV6-5 TGTGCCAGCAGCCCCAGGGGGGAGGCAAACGAGCAGTACTTC CASSPRGEANEQYF
TRBJ1-5 few . TRBV6-5 TGTGCCAGCAGTTACCGGGGGCAGGGACAGCCCCAGCATTTT CASSYRGQGQPQHF
TRBJ2-7 few . TRBV29-1 TGCAGCGTTGAAAGCCTCAGGGGATCGGGAGAGCAGTACTTC CSVESLRGSGEQYF
TRBJ2-5 . TRBD2 TRBV11-2 TGTGCCAGCGTACTTAGCGGGGGCAGGGAGACCCAGTACTTC CASVLSGGRETQYF
TRBJ1-5 many TRBD1 TRBV6-2/TRBV6-3 TGTGCCAGCAGTTATCAGGGGGCGGAACAGCCCCAGCATTTT CASSYQGAEQPQHF
TRBJ2-3 . TRBD2 TRBV12-3/TRBV12-4 TGTGCCAGCAGTTTGTCGGGGGGGGCCACAGATACGCAGTATTTT CASSLSGGATDTQYF
TRBJ1-1 many . TRBV25-1 TGTGCCAGCAGTGCCTTGAACACTGAAGCTTTCTTT CASSALNTEAFF
TRBJ1-5 . . TRBV7-2 TGTGCCAGCAGCTTTATAGGGGTAAATCAGCCCCAGCATTTT CASSFIGVNQPQHF
TRBJ2-7 . TRBD2 TRBV5-1 TGCGCCAGCAGCTCCAGCGGGAGCCTATACGAGCAGTACTTC CASSSSGSLYEQYF
TRBJ2-1 . . TRBV19 TGTGCCAGTAGTATTCTGGGGGTCTACAATGAGCAGTTCTTC CASSILGVYNEQFF
TRBJ1-4 . . TRBV4-1 TGCGCCAGCAGATCTACTAGAGGGGAGAGGGAAAAACTGTTTTTT CASRSTRGEREKLFF
TRBJ2-7 . . TRBV5-4 TGTGCCAGCAGCCATCAGACAGGTGTCTACGAGCAGTACTTC CASSHQTGVYEQYF
TRBJ1-2 many . TRBV5-1 TGCGCCAGCAGCTTGGAGGGACATGGCAGCAATGGCTACACCTTC CASSLEGHGSNGYTF